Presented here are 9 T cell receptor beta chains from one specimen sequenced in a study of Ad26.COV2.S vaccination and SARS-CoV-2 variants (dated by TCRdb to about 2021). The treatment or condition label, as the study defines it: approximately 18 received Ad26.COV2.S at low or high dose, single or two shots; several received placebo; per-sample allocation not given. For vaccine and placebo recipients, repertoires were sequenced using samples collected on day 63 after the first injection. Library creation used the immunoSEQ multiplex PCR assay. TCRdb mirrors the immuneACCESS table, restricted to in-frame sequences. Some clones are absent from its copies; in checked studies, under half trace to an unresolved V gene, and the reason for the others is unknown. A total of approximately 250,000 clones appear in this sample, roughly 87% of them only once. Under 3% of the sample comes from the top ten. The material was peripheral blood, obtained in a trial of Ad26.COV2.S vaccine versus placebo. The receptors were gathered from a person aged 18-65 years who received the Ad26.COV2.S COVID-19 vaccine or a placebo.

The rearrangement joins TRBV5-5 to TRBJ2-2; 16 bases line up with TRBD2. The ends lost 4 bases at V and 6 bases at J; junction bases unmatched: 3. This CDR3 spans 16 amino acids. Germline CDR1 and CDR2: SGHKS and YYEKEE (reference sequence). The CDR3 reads CASSGTSGGAPGELFF. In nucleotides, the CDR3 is TGTGCCAGCAGCGGGACTAGCGGGGGGGCGCCCGGGGAGCTGTTTTTT. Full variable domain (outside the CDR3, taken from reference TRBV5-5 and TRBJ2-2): DAGVTQSPTHLIKTRGQQVTLRCSPISGHKSVSWYQQVLGQGPQFIFQYYEKEERGRGNFPDRFSARQFPNYSSELNVNALLLGDSALYLCASSGTSGGAPGELFFGEGSRLTVL.

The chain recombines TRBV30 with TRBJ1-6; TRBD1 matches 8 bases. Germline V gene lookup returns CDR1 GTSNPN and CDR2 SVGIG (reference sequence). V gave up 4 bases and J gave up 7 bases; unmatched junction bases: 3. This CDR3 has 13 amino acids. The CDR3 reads CAWMAGGNSPLHF. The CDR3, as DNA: TGTGCCTGGATGGCAGGGGGCAATTCACCCCTCCACTTT.

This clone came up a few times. This CDR3 is CASSQVVGLAVVQYF. The CDR3 DNA sequence: TGCGCCAGCAGCCAAGTCGTGGGTCTAGCGGTAGTGCAGTATTTT. The V and J genes are TRBV4-1 and TRBJ2-3; the match to TRBD2 covers 7 bases. Germline V gene data show CDR1 as MGHRA and CDR2 as YSYEKL. The J segment lost 11 bases and the V segment lost 1 base, leaving 12 bases of the junction unmatched. The CDR3 length is 15 residues.

CDR3 nucleotides: TGTGCCAGCAGCACCGCGGCTAACACCGGGGAGCTGTTTTTT. This codes for CASSTAANTGELFF. The gene calls are TRBV13 and TRBJ2-2; D uncertain. Germline CDR1 and CDR2: PRHDT and FYEKMQ (reference sequence). The CDR3 extends over 14 amino acids. V lost 5 bases and J lost 2, with 9 bases in between.

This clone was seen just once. In DNA form, the CDR3 reads TGTGCCAGCAGCGAGATAGGTCTCGGGGGGTTCGTCAATGAGCAGTTCTTC. Amino acids: CASSEIGLGGFVNEQFF. J is TRBJ2-1 and V is TRBV6-2 or TRBV6-3; 7 nucleotides line up with TRBD2. Germline-derived CDR1 and CDR2 are MNHEY and SVGEGT. With V trimmed by 6 bases and J by 6 bases, 17 bases remained unmatched. CDR3 length: 17 amino acids.

The CDR3 nucleotides read TGTGCCAGCAGCTTCCGGAGGGTAGCGGGGGATACGCAGTATTTT. It specifies CASSFRRVAGDTQYF. The chain recombines TRBV7-8 with TRBJ2-3, with 8 bases aligning to TRBD2. The CDR3 contains 15 residues. J was trimmed by 6 bases and V by 3 bases; bases with no gene match: 8. The germline gives CDR1 SGHVS, CDR2 FQNEAQ. The full variable domain, with the rest looked up from reference TRBV7-8 and TRBJ2-3, is GAGVSQSPRYKVAKRGQDVALRCDPISGHVSLFWYQQALGQGPEFLTYFQNEAQLDKSGLPSDRFFAERPEGSVSTLKIQRTQQEDSAVYLCASSFRRVAGDTQYFGPGTRLTVL.

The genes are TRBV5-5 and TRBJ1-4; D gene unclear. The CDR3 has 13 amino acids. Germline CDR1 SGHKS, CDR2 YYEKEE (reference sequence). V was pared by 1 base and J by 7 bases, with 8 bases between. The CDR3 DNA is TGTGCCAGCAGCTTGTGGGCCGGTGAAAAACTGTTTTTT. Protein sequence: CASSLWAGEKLFF.

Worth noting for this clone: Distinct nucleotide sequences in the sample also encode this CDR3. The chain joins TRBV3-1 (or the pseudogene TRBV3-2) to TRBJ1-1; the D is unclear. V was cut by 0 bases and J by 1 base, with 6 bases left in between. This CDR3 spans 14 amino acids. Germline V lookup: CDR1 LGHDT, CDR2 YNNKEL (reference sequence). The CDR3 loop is CASSQDRENTEAFF. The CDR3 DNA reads TGTGCCAGCAGCCAAGACAGAGAGAACACTGAAGCTTTCTTT.

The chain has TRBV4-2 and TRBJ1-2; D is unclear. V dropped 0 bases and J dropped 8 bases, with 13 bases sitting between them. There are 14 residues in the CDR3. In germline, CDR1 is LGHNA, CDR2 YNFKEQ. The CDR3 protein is CASSQDLGVTGYTF. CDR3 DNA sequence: TGTGCCAGCAGCCAAGATTTAGGTGTCACCGGCTACACCTTC.